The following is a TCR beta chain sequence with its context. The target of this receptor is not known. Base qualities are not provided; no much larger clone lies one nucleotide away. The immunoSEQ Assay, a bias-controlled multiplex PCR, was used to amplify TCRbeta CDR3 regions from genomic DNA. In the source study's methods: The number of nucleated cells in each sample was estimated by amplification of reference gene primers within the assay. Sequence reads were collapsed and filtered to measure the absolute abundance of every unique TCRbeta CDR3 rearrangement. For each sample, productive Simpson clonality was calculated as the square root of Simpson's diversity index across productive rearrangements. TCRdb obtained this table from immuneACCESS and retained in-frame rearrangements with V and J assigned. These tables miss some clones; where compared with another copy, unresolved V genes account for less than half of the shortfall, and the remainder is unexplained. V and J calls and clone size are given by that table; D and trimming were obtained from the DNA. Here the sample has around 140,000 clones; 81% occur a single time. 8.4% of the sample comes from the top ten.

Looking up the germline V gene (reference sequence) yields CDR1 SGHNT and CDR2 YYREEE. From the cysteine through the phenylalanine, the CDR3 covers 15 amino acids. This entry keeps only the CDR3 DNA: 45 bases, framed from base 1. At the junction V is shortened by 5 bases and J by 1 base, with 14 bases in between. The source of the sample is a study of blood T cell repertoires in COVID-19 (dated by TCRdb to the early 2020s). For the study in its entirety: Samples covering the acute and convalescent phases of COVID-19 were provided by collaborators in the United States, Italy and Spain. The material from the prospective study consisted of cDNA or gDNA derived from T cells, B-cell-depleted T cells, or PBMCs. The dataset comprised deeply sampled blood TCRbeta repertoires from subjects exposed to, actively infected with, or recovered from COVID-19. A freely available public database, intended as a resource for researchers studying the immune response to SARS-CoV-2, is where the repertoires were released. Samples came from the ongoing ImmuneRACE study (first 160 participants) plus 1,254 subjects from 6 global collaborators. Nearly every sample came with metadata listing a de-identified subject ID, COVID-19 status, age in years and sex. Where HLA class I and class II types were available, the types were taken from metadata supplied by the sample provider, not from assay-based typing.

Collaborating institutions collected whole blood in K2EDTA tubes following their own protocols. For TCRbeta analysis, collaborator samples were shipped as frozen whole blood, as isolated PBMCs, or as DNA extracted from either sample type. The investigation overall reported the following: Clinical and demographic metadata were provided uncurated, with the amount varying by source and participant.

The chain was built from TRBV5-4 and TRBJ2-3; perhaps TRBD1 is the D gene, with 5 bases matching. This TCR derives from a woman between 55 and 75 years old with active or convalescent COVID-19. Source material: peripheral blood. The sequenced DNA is TGTGCCAGCAGTATTAGGGGCTCTCGCACAGATACGCAGTATTTT. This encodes CASSIRGSRTDTQYF.